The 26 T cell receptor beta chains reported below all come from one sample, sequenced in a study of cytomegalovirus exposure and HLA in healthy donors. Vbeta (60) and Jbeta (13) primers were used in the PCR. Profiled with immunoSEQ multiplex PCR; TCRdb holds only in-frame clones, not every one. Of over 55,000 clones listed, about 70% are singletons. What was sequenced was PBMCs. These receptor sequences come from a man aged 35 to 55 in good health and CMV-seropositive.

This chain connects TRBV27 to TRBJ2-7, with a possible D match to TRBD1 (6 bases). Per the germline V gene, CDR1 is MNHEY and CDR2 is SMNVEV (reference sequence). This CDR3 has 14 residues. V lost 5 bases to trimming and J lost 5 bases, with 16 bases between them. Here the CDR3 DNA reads TGTGCCAGCAGTCCCCTGGACAGCGGAGACGAGCAGTACTTC. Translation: CASSPLDSGDEQYF.

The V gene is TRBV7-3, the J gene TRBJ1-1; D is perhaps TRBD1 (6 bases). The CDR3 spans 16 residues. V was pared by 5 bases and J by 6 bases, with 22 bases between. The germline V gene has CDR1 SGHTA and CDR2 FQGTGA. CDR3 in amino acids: CASSPRPAGGGAEAFF. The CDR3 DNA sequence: TGTGCCAGCAGCCCAAGGCCCGCCGGTGGGGGCGCTGAAGCTTTCTTT. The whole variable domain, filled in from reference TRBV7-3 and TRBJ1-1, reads GAGVSQTPSNKVTEKGKYVELRCDPISGHTALYWYRQSLGQGPEFLIYFQGTGAADDSGLPNDRFFAVRPEGSVSTLKIQRTERGDSAVYLCASSPRPAGGGAEAFFGQGTRLTVV.

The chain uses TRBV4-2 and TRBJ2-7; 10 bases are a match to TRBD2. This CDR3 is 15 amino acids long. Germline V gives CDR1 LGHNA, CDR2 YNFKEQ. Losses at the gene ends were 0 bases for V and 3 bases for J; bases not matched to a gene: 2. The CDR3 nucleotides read TGTGCCAGCAGCCAAGAAACTAGCGGGATCTACGAGCAGTACTTC. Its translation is CASSQETSGIYEQYF.

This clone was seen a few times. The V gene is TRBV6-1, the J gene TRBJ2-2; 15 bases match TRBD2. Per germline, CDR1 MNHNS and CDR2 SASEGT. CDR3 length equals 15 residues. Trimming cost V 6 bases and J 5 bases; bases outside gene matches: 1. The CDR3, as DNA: TGTGCCAGCAGGGGGACTAGCGGGGGGACCGGGGAGCTGTTTTTT. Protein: CASRGTSGGTGELFF.

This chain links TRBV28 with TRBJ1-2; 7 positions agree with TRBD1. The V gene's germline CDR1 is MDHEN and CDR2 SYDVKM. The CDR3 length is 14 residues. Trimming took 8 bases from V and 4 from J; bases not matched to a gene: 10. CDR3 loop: CASGTRTGSYGYTF. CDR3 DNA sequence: TGTGCCAGCGGAACAAGGACAGGATCCTATGGCTACACCTTC.

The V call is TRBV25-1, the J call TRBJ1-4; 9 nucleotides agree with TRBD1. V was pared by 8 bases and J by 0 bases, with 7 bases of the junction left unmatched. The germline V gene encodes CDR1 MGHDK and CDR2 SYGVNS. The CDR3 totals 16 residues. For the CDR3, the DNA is TGTGCCAGCTCGGGACAGGGAGTTGCAACTAATGAAAAACTGTTTTTT. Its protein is CASSGQGVATNEKLFF.

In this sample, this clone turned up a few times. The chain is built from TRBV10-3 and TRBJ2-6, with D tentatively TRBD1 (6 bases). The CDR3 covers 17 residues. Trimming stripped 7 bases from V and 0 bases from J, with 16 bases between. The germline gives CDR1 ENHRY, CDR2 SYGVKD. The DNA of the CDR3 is TGTGCCATCACCCTGAGTGGACAGAGCTCTGGGGCCAACGTCCTGACTTTC. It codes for CAITLSGQSSGANVLTF.

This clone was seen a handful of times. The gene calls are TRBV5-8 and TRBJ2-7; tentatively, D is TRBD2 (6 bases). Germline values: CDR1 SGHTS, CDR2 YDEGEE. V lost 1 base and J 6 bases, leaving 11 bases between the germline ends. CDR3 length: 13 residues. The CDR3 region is CASSLLGLGEQYF. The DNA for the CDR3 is TGTGCCAGCAGCTTGCTGGGACTGGGCGAGCAGTACTTC.

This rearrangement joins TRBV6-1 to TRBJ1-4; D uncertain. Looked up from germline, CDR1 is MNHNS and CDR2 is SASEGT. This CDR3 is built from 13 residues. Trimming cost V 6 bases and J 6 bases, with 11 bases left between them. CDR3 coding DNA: TGTGCCAGCAGCCCTCTCCGGGATGAAAAACTGTTTTTT. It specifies CASSPLRDEKLFF.

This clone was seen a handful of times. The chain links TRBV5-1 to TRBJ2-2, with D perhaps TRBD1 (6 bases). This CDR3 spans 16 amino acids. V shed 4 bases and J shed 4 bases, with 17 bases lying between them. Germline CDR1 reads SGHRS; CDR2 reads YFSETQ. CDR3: CASSPSGRGATGELFF. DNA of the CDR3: TGCGCCAGCAGCCCGAGCGGCAGGGGAGCCACCGGGGAGCTGTTTTTT.

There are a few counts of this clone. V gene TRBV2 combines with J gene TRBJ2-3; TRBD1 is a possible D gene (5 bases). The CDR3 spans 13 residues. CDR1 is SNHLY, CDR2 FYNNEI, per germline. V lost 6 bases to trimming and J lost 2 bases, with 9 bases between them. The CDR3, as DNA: TGTGCCAGCAGCCGACAGTTCACAGATACGCAGTATTTT. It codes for CASSRQFTDTQYF.

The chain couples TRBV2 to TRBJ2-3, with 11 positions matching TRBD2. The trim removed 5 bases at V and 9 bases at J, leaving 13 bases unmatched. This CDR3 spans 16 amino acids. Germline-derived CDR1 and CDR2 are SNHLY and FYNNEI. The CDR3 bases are TGTGCCAGCAGTCCCCCGCTTAGTAGCGGGAGGGAAACGCAGTATTTT. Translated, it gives CASSPPLSSGRETQYF.

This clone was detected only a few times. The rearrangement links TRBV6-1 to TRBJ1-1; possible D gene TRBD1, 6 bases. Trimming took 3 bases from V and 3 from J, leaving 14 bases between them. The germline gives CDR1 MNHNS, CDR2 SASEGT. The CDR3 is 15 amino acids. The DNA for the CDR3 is TGTGCCAGCAGTGATGCAGGGGCGATCGACACTGAAGCTTTCTTT. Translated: CASSDAGAIDTEAFF.

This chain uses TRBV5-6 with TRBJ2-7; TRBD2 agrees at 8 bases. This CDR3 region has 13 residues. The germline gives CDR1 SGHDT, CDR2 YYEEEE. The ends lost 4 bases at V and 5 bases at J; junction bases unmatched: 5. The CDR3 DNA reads TGTGCCAGCAGCCCGGGACTAGGCGACGAGCAGTACTTC. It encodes CASSPGLGDEQYF.

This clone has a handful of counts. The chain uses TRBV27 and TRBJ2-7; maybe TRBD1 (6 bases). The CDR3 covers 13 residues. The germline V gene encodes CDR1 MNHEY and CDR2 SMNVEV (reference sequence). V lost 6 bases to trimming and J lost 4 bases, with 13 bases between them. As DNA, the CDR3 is TGTGCCAGCAGACCGACAGGCCCATACGAGCAGTACTTC. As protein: CASRPTGPYEQYF.

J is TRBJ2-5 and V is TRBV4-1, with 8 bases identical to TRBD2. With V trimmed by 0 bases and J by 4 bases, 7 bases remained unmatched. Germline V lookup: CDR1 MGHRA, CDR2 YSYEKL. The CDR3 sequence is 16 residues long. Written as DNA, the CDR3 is TGCGCCAGCAGCCAAGAAGGAGCGGGGGTGGGAGAGACCCAGTACTTC. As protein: CASSQEGAGVGETQYF.

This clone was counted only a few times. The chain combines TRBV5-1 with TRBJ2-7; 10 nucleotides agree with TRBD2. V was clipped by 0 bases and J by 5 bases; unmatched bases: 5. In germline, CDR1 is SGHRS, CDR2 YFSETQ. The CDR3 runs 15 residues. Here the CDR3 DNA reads TGCGCCAGCAGCTTGGGCCTAGCGGGAGTCCACGAGCAGTACTTC. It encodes CASSLGLAGVHEQYF.

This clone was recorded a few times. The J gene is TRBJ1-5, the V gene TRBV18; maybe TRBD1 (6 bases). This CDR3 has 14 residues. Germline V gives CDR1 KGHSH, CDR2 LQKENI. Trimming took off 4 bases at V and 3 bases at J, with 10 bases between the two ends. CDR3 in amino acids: CASSQQGNNQPQHF. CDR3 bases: TGTGCCAGCTCACAACAGGGAAACAATCAGCCCCAGCATTTT.

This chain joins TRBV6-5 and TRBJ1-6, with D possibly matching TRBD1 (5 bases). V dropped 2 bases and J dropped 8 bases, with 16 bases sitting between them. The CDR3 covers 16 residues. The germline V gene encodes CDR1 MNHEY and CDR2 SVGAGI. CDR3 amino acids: CASSYSQALGDSPLHF. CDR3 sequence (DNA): TGTGCCAGCAGTTACAGCCAGGCCTTAGGGGATTCACCCCTCCACTTT.

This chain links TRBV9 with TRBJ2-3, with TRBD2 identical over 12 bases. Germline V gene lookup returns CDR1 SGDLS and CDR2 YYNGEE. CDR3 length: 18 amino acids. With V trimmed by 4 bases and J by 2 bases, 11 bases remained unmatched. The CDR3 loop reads CASSKTSGSTLSTDTQYF. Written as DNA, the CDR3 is TGTGCCAGCAGCAAGACTAGCGGGAGTACCTTGTCCACAGATACGCAGTATTTT.

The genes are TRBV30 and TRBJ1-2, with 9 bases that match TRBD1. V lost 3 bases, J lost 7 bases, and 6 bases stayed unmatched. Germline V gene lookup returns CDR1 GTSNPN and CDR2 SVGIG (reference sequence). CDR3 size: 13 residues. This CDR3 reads CAWRAQGATGYTF. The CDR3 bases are TGTGCCTGGAGAGCACAGGGGGCGACTGGCTACACCTTC.

CDR3 residues: CASRFPGNTGELFF. In nucleotides, the CDR3 is TGTGCCAGCAGGTTCCCAGGGAACACCGGGGAGCTGTTTTTT. V gene TRBV5-8 combines with J gene TRBJ2-2, with unresolved D. This CDR3 contains 14 residues. Germline assignment: CDR1 SGHTS and CDR2 YDEGEE. V shed 5 bases and J shed 1 base, with 9 bases lying between them.

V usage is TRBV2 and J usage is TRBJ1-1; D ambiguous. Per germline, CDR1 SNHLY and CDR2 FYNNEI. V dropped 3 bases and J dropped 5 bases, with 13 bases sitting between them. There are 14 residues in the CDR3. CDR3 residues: CASSDFRGRTEAFF. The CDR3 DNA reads TGTGCCAGCAGTGACTTCCGAGGGAGGACTGAAGCTTTCTTT. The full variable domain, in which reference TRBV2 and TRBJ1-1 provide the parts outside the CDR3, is EPEVTQTPSHQVTQMGQEVILRCVPISNHLYFYWYRQILGQKVEFLVSFYNNEISEKSEIFDDQFSVERPDGSNFTLKIRSTKLEDSAMYFCASSDFRGRTEAFFGQGTRLTVV.

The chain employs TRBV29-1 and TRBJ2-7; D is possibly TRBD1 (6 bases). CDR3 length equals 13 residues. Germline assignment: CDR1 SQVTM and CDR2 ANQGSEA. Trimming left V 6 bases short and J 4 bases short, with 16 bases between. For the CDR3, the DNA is TGCAGCGTGGGGGACATCCGAGGGTACGAGCAGTACTTC. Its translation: CSVGDIRGYEQYF.

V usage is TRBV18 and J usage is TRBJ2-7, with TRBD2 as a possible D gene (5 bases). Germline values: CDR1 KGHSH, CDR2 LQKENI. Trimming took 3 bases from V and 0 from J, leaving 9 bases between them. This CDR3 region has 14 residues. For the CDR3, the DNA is TGTGCCAGCTCACCCCCTAGCAGCTCCTACGAGCAGTACTTC. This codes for CASSPPSSSYEQYF. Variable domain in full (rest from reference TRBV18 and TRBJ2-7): NAGVMQNPRHLVRRRGQEARLRCSPMKGHSHVYWYRQLPEEGLKFMVYLQKENIIDESGMPKERFSAEFPKEGPSILRIQQVVRGDSAAYFCASSPPSSSYEQYFGPGTRLTVT.

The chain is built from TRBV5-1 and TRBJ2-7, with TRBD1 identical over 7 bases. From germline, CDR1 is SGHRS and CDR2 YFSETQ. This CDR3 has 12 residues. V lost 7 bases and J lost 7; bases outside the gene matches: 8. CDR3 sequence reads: CASGTGEREQYF. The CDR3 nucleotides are TGCGCCAGCGGTACAGGGGAGAGGGAGCAGTACTTC. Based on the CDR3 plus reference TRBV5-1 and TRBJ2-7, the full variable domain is KAGVTQTPRYLIKTRGQQVTLSCSPISGHRSVSWYQQTPGQGLQFLFEYFSETQRNKGNFPGRFSGRQFSNSRSEMNVSTLELGDSALYLCASGTGEREQYFGPGTRLTVT.